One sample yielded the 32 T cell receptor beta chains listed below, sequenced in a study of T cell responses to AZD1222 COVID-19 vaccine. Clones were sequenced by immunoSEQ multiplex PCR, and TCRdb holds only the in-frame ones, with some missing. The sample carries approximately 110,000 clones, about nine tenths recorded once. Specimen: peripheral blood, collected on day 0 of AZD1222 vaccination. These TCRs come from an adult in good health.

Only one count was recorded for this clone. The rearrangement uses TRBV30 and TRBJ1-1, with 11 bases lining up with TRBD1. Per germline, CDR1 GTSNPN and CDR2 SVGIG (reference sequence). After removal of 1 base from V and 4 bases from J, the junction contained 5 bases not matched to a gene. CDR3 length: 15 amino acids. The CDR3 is CAWSETGTGGTEAFF. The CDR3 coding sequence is TGTGCCTGGAGTGAAACCGGGACAGGGGGCACTGAAGCTTTCTTT.

The CDR3 loop is CASSQREPEETQYF. CDR3 DNA: TGTGCCAGTTCACAGCGGGAACCAGAAGAGACCCAGTACTTC. The chain is built from TRBV9 and TRBJ2-5, with 7 positions matching TRBD2. From germline, CDR1 is SGDLS and CDR2 YYNGEE. With V trimmed by 8 bases and J by 3 bases, 10 bases remained unmatched. This CDR3 region has 14 residues.

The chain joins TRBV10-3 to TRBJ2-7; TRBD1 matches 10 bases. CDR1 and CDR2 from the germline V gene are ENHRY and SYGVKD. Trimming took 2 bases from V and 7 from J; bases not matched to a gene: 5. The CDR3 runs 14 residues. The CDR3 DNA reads TGTGCCATCAGTGAGGACAGGGGGCGGTGGGAGCAGTACTTC. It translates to CAISEDRGRWEQYF.

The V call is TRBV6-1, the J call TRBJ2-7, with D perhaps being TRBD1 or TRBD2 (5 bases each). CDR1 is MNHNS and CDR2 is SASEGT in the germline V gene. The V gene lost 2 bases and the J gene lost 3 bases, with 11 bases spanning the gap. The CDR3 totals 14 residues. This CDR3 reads CASSEQGDFYEQYF. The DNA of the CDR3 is TGTGCCAGCAGTGAACAGGGAGATTTCTACGAGCAGTACTTC.

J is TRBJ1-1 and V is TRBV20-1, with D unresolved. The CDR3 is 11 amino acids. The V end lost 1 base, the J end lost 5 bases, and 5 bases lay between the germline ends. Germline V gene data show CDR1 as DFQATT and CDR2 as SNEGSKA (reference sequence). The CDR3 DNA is TGCAGTGCTAGAGTGCAGACTGAAGCTTTCTTT. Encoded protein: CSARVQTEAFF.

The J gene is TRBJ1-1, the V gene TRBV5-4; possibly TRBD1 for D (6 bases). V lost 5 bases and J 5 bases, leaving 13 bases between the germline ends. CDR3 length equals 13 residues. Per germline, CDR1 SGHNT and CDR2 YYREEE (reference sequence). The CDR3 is CASRIGGRTEAFF. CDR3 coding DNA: TGTGCCAGCAGAATAGGGGGGCGAACTGAAGCTTTCTTT. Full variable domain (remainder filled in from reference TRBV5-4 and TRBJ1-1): ETGVTQSPTHLIKTRGQQVTLRCSSQSGHNTVSWYQQALGQGPQFIFQYYREEENGRGNFPPRFSGLQFPNYSSELNVNALELDDSALYLCASRIGGRTEAFFGQGTRLTVV.

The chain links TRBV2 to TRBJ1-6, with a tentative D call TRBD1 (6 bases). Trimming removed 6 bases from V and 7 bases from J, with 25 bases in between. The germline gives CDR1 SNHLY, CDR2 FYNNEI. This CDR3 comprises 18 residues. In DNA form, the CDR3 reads TGTGCCAGCAGCGACCCCCTCCTCGGGGGGGCAGGGAATTCACCCCTCCACTTT. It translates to CASSDPLLGGAGNSPLHF.

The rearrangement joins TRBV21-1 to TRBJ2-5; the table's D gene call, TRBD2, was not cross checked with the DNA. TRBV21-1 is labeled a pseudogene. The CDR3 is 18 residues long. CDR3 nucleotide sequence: TGTGCCAGCAGCAAAGTGAATAGTGGGTGGGGGGTCCAAGAGACCCAGTACTTC. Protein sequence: CASSKVNSGWGVQETQYF.

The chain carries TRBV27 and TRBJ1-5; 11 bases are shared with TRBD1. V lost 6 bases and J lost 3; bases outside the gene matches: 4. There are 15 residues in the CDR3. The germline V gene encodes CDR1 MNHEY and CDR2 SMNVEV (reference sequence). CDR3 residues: CASRRDRGYNQPQHF. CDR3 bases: TGTGCCAGCAGGCGGGACAGGGGGTACAATCAGCCCCAGCATTTT.

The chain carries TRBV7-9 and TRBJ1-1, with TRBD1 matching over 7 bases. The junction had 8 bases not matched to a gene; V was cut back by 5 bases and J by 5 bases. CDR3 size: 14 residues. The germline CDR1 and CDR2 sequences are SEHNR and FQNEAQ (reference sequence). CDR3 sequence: CASSPQGGRTEAFF. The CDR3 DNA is TGTGCCAGCAGCCCGCAGGGGGGTCGGACTGAAGCTTTCTTT.

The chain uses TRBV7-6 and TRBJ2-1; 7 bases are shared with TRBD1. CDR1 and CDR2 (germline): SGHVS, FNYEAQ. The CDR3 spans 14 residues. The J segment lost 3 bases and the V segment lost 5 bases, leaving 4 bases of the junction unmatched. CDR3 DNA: TGTGCCAGCAGCCGACAGGGTAACTACAATGAGCAGTTCTTC. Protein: CASSRQGNYNEQFF.

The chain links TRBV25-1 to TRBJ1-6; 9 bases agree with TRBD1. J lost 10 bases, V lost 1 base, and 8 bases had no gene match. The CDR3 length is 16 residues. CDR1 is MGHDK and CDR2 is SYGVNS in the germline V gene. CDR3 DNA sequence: TGTGCCAGCAGTGAATGGGGACAGGGTGGTCGGTCACCCCTCCACTTT. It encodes CASSEWGQGGRSPLHF.

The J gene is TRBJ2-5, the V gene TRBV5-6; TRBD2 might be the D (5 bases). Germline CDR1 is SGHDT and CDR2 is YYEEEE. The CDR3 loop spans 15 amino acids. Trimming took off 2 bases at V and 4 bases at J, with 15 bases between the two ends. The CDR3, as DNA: TGTGCCAGCAGCTTCTTTTCGCCTAGCTCAGAGACCCAGTACTTC. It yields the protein CASSFFSPSSETQYF.

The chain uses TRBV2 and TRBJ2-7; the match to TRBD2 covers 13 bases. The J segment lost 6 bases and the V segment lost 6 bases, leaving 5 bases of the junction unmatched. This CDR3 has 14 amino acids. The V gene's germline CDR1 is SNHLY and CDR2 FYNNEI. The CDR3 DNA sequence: TGTGCCAGCAGGCCACTAGCGGGAGGGGCCGAGCAGTACTTC. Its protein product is CASRPLAGGAEQYF.

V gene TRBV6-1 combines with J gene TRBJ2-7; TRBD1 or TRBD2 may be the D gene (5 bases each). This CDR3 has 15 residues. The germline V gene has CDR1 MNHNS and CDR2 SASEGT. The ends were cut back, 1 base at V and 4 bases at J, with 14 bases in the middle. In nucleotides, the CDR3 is TGTGCCAGCAGTGAAGGGTCAGGGAGAGCTTACGAGCAGTACTTC. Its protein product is CASSEGSGRAYEQYF.

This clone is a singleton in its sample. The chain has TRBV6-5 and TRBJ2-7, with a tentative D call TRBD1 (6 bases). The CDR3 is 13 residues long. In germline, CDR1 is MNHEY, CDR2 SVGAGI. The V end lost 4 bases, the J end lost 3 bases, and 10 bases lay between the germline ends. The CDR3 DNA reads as TGTGCCAGCAGTTGGGACACCTTCTACGAGCAGTACTTC. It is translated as CASSWDTFYEQYF.

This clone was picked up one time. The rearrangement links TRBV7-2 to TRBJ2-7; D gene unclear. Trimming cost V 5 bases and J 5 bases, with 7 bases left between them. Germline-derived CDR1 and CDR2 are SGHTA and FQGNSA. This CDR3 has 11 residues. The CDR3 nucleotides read TGTGCCAGCAGCCGATCGGACGAGCAGTACTTC. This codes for CASSRSDEQYF.

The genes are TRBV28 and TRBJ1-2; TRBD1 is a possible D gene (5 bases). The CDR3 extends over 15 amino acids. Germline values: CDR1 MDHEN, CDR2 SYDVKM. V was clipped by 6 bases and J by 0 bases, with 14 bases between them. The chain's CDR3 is CASRIGTASNYGYTF. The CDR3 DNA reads TGTGCCAGCAGAATAGGGACGGCTTCTAACTATGGCTACACCTTC.

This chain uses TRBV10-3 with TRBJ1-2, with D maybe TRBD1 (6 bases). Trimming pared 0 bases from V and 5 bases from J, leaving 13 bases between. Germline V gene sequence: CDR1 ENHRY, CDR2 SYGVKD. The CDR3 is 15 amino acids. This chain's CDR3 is CAISESGGAGYGYTF. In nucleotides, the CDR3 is TGTGCCATCAGTGAGTCGGGGGGCGCTGGGTATGGCTACACCTTC.

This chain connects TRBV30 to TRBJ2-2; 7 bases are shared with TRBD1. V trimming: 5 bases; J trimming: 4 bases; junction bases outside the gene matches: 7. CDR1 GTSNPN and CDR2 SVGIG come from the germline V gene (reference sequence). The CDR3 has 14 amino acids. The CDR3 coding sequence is TGTGCCTGGGAGGGGGCGCGTAGCACCGGGGAGCTGTTTTTT. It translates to CAWEGARSTGELFF.

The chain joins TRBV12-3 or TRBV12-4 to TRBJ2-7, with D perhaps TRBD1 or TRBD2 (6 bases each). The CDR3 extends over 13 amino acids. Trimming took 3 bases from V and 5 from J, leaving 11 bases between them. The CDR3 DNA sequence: TGTGCCAGCAGTTTCCCGGGGGCCCACGAGCAGTACTTC. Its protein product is CASSFPGAHEQYF.

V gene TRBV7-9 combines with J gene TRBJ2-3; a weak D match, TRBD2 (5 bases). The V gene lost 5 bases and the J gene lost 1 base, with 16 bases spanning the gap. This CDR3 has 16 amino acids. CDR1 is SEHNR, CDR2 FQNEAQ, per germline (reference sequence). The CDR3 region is CASSLPRVGGTDTQYF. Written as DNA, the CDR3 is TGTGCCAGCAGCCTCCCAAGGGTGGGAGGCACAGATACGCAGTATTTT.

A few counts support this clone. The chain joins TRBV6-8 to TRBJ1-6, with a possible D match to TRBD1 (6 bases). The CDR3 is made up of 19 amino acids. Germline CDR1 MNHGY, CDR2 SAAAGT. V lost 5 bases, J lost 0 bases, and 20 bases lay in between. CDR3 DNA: TGTGCCAGCAGTCCGTACTCCAGGGGCTATAGCTCCTATAATTCACCCCTCCACTTT. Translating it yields CASSPYSRGYSSYNSPLHF.

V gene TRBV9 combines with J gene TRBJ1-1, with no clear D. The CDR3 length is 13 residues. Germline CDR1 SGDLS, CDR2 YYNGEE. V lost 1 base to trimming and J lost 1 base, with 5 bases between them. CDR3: CASSVLPNTEAFF. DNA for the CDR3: TGTGCCAGCAGCGTATTACCGAACACTGAAGCTTTCTTT.

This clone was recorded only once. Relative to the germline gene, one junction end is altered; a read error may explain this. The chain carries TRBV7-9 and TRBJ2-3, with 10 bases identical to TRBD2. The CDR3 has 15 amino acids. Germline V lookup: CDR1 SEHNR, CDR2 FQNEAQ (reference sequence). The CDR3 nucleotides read TGTGCCAGCAGCCTAGCGGGGGCGATCACAGATACGCAGTATTTT. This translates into CASSLAGAITDTQYF.

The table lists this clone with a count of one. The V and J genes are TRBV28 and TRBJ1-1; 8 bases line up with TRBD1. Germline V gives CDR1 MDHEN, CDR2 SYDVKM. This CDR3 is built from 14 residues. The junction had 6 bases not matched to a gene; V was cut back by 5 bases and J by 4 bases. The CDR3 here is CASSIGQGGTEAFF. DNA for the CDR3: TGTGCCAGCAGTATTGGACAGGGAGGCACTGAAGCTTTCTTT.

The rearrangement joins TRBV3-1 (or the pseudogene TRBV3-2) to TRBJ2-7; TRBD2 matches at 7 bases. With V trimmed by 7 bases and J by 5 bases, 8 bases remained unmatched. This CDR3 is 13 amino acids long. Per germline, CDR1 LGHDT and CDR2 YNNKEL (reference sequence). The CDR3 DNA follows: TGTGCCAGCACACCCAGGGAGGGCCACGAGCAGTACTTC. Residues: CASTPREGHEQYF.

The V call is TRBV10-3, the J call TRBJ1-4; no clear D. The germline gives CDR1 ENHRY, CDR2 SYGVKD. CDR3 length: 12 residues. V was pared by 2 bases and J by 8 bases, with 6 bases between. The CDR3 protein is CAISETGEKLFF. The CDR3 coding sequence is TGTGCCATCAGTGAGACGGGGGAAAAACTGTTTTTT.

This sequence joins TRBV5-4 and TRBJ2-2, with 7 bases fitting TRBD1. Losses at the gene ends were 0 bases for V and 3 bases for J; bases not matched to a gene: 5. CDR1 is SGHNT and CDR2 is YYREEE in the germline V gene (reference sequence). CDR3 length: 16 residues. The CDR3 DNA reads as TGTGCCAGCAGCTTGGGGAGAGGGGGCGACACCGGGGAGCTGTTTTTT. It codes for CASSLGRGGDTGELFF.

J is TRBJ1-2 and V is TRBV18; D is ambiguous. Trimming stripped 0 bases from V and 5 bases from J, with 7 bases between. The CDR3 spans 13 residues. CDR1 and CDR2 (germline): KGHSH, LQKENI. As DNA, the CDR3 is TGTGCCAGCTCACCACCTACCGGGTATGGCTACACCTTC. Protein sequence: CASSPPTGYGYTF.

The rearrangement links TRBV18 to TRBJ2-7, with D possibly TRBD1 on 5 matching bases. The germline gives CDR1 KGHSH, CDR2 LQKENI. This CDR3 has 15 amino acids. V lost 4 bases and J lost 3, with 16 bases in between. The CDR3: CASSRDRNFIYEQYF. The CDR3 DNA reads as TGTGCCAGCTCACGTGACAGAAACTTCATCTACGAGCAGTACTTC.

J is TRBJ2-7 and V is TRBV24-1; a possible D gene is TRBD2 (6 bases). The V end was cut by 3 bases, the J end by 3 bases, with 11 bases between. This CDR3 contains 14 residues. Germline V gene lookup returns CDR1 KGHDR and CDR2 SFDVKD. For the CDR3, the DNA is TGTGCCACCAGTGATCCCCTGCGGGGCTACGAGCAGTACTTC. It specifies CATSDPLRGYEQYF.